These 30 T cell receptor beta chains share one sample of origin, sequenced in a study of regulatory T cells in long-lasting Graves disease. Construction of the TCR beta libraries employed iRepertoire HTBI primers in conjunction with Arm-PCR of CDR3 regions. TCRdb reprocessed the multiplex PCR reads with MiXCR, giving one entry per CDR3 protein. The table records around 400,000 distinct CDR3 sequences, roughly a sixth of them present only once. Time point denoted: newly diagnosed GD, antithyroid drugs for less than 3 months. Extracted PBMC RNA gave rise to the TCR library. The input for sequencing was peripheral blood mononuclear cells (PBMCs), taken at new diagnosis, from a patient treated with antithyroid drugs. All receptors come from a female donor with Graves disease.

This clonotype came up a few times. The rearrangement uses TRBV28 and TRBJ2-5; D gene uncertain. This CDR3 has 14 amino acids. The V end was cut by 1 base, the J end by 0 bases, with 6 bases between. Germline values: CDR1 MDHEN, CDR2 SYDVKM. The CDR3 loop is CASSLFVYQETQYF. DNA for the CDR3: TGTGCCAGCAGTTTATTTGTGTACCAAGAGACCCAGTACTTC.

The rearrangement uses TRBV3-1 and TRBJ2-1; weak D call: TRBD1 (5 bases). Germline V gene lookup returns CDR1 LGHDT and CDR2 YNNKEL (reference sequence). The CDR3 is 16 residues long. V lost 2 bases, J lost 0 bases, and 11 bases lay in between. The CDR3, as DNA: TGTGCCAGCAGCCAATTCACAGGTCGCTCCTACAATGAGCAGTTCTTC. Translating it yields CASSQFTGRSYNEQFF.

This clonotype appeared many times. The chain joins TRBV6-1 to TRBJ1-1, with 8 bases that match TRBD1. The CDR3 spans 14 residues. The trim removed 7 bases at V and 1 base at J, leaving 5 bases unmatched. Germline V gene sequence: CDR1 MNHNS, CDR2 SASEGT. The CDR3 sequence is CASIQGGTNTEAFF. The CDR3 nucleotides read TGTGCCAGCATACAGGGGGGCACGAACACTGAAGCTTTCTTT.

This clonotype was counted at least ten times. V is TRBV9 and J is TRBJ1-1; D not certain. CDR1 and CDR2 (germline): SGDLS, YYNGEE. This CDR3 has 14 amino acids. V gave up 0 bases and J gave up 6 bases, with 12 bases separating them. Here the CDR3 reads CASSVDPTRAEAFF. The CDR3 DNA reads TGTGCCAGCAGCGTAGATCCGACGAGGGCTGAAGCTTTCTTT.

This clonotype has a count of ten or more. V is TRBV20-1 and J is TRBJ1-1; D gene uncertain. Trimming shortened V by 3 bases and J by 12 bases, and 11 bases separated the two germline ends. Germline CDR1 reads DFQATT; CDR2 reads SNEGSKA (reference sequence). The CDR3 consists of 10 residues. For the CDR3, the DNA is TGCAGTGCTAGGAGCAGGCGAACTTTCTTT. Its protein is CSARSRRTFF.

This clonotype was seen repeatedly, ten times or more. The rearrangement joins TRBV12-3 or TRBV12-4 to TRBJ1-2, with D perhaps matching TRBD1 (6 bases). CDR3 length equals 15 residues. V lost 3 bases, J lost 8 bases, and 19 bases lay in between. In nucleotides, the CDR3 is TGTGCCAGCAGTTTTCAACCAGGACAGTACGGGGGCTACACCTTC. Its protein is CASSFQPGQYGGYTF.

This clonotype has ten or more counts. The chain carries TRBV30 and TRBJ2-3; 7 bases line up with TRBD1. This CDR3 contains 14 residues. The V gene's germline CDR1 is GTSNPN and CDR2 SVGIG (reference sequence). The trim removed 1 base at V and 0 bases at J, leaving 1 base unmatched. The CDR3 region is CAWSGDRSTDTQYF. CDR3 nucleotides: TGTGCCTGGAGTGGGGACAGAAGCACAGATACGCAGTATTTT.

The rearrangement joins TRBV6-2 or TRBV6-3 to TRBJ1-1; D gene unclear. The CDR3 is made up of 12 amino acids. Germline CDR1 is MNHEY and CDR2 is SVGEGT. The germline V and J ends were trimmed by 8 bases and 9 bases, with 16 bases remaining between them. CDR3 loop: CASERAEGKAFF. The CDR3 DNA is TGTGCCAGCGAACGAGCGGAGGGTAAAGCTTTCTTT.

Ten or more counts support this clonotype. The rearrangement uses TRBV6-2 or TRBV6-3 and TRBJ2-1, with D perhaps being TRBD1 or TRBD2 (5 bases each). Trimming removed 5 bases from V and 0 bases from J, with 17 bases in between. The CDR3 contains 17 residues. Germline-derived CDR1 and CDR2 are MNHEY and SVGEGT. The CDR3 DNA reads TGTGCCAGCAGTGACCCCGGGACCACCAGCTCCTACAATGAGCAGTTCTTC. Protein: CASSDPGTTSSYNEQFF.

This clonotype was counted many times. This sequence joins TRBV6-1 and TRBJ1-2; D is uncertain. Trimming removed 4 bases at V and 3 bases at J, with 3 bases between. CDR1 is MNHNS, CDR2 SASEGT, per germline. There are 11 residues in the CDR3. The CDR3 here is CASSADYGYTF. In DNA form, the CDR3 reads TGTGCCAGCAGTGCAGACTATGGCTACACCTTC.

This clonotype has ten or more counts. The chain is built from TRBV11-2 and TRBJ1-1, with 8 bases fitting TRBD1. The CDR3 is 14 residues long. The junction had 1 base not matched to a gene; V was cut back by 3 bases and J by 1 base. Germline CDR1 and CDR2: SGHAT and FQNNGV. The CDR3 coding sequence is TGTGCCAGCAGCTTGACAGGGGAGAACACTGAAGCTTTCTTT. This sequence encodes CASSLTGENTEAFF.

This clonotype was observed many times. The CDR3 sequence: CASSPSVSSEKLFF. Written as DNA, the CDR3 is TGTGCCAGCAGTCCAAGTGTCTCATCTGAAAAACTGTTTTTT. The chain recombines TRBV3-1 with TRBJ1-4; D unresolved. Trimming shortened V by 6 bases and J by 7 bases, and 15 bases separated the two germline ends. The CDR3 runs 14 residues. The germline V gene has CDR1 LGHDT and CDR2 YNNKEL (reference sequence).

The chain carries TRBV6-1 and TRBJ1-1, with TRBD1 identical over 7 bases. The CDR3 contains 12 residues. J lost 10 bases, V lost 5 bases, and 7 bases had no gene match. Germline lookup yields CDR1 MNHNS and CDR2 SASEGT. Written as DNA, the CDR3 is TGTGCCAGCAGTCGCGACAGGGTGAGAGCTTTCTTT. Protein product: CASSRDRVRAFF.

Comments on this clonotype: Its ends do not fully match the called genes, so a read error is possible. The chain carries TRBV19 and TRBJ1-1; D gene unclear. Germline loops: CDR1 LNHDA, CDR2 SQIVND (reference sequence). The CDR3 is 14 amino acids. The CDR3 bases are TGTGCCAGTACTATAGGCACCTTGAACACTGAAGCTTTCTTT. It specifies CASTIGTLNTEAFF. The whole variable domain, filled in from reference TRBV19 and TRBJ1-1, reads DGGITQSPKYLFRKEGQNVTLSCEQNLNHDAMYWYRQDPGQGLRLIYYSQIVNDFQKGDIAEGYSVSREKKESFPLTVTSAQKNPTAFYLCASTIGTLNTEAFFGQGTRLTVV.

The V gene is TRBV29-1, the J gene TRBJ1-4, with D unclear. The length of the CDR3 is 13 residues. The V end lost 4 bases, the J end lost 3 bases, and 9 bases lay between the germline ends. Germline V gene sequence: CDR1 SQVTM, CDR2 ANQGSEA. The CDR3 region has the DNA TGCAGCGTTGGTGAGGTGGCTAATGAAAAACTGTTTTTT. This codes for CSVGEVANEKLFF.

The sample holds many counts of this clonotype. The genes are TRBV7-9 and TRBJ2-1, with a weak D call TRBD2 (6 bases). The germline V gene encodes CDR1 SEHNR and CDR2 FQNEAQ (reference sequence). The CDR3 length is 14 residues. The ends were cut back, 5 bases at V and 5 bases at J, with 13 bases in the middle. The CDR3 reads CASSVRLEDNEQFF. The CDR3 DNA sequence: TGTGCCAGCAGCGTACGACTAGAAGACAATGAGCAGTTCTTC.

This clonotype was recorded at least ten times. The CDR3 is CASRAQGNTEAFF. CDR3 DNA sequence: TGTGCCAGCAGGGCTCAGGGAAACACTGAAGCTTTCTTT. The chain links TRBV5-6 to TRBJ1-1, with TRBD1 as a possible D gene (5 bases). The CDR3 extends over 13 amino acids. V was pared by 5 bases and J by 2 bases, with 10 bases between. CDR1 is SGHDT, CDR2 YYEEEE, per germline.

This rearrangement joins TRBV7-9 to TRBJ2-3; 13 positions agree with TRBD2. The CDR3 runs to 17 residues. With 2 bases clipped from V and 6 bases from J, the junction kept 8 bases outside the gene matches. CDR1 SEHNR and CDR2 FQNEAQ come from the germline V gene (reference sequence). CDR3 nucleotide sequence: TGTGCCAGCAGCTTACAAGGACTAGCGGGAGCCTGGGATACGCAGTATTTT. It yields the protein CASSLQGLAGAWDTQYF.

This clonotype was recorded at least ten times. The J gene is TRBJ1-3, the V gene TRBV29-1; unclear D gene. V lost 2 bases to trimming and J lost 5 bases, with 4 bases between them. This CDR3 contains 11 residues. Germline values: CDR1 SQVTM, CDR2 ANQGSEA. The CDR3 loop reads CSVETRNTIYF. As DNA, the CDR3 is TGCAGCGTTGAAACCCGAAACACCATATATTTT.

This clonotype was counted many times. The chain employs TRBV20-1 and TRBJ2-2, with 7 bases that match TRBD2. The germline V gene encodes CDR1 DFQATT and CDR2 SNEGSKA (reference sequence). CDR3 length equals 15 residues. J was trimmed by 4 bases and V by 1 base; bases with no gene match: 6. The CDR3 reads CSARAGGVGTGELFF. Written as DNA, the CDR3 is TGCAGTGCTAGAGCTGGGGGGGTCGGCACCGGGGAGCTGTTTTTT.

This clonotype was recorded at least ten times. This chain connects TRBV27 to TRBJ1-2; 9 bases are a match to TRBD1. Germline V lookup: CDR1 MNHEY, CDR2 SMNVEV (reference sequence). This CDR3 has 15 residues. V gave up 5 bases and J gave up 3 bases; unmatched junction bases: 7. In DNA form, the CDR3 reads TGTGCCAGCAGTGAAAGGACAGGGGTAGACTATGGCTACACCTTC. Amino acid sequence: CASSERTGVDYGYTF.

V gene TRBV10-3 combines with J gene TRBJ2-5; D might be TRBD2 (5 bases). V was pared by 0 bases and J by 5 bases, with 7 bases between. The germline V gene encodes CDR1 ENHRY and CDR2 SYGVKD. The CDR3 runs to 13 residues. The CDR3 bases are TGTGCCATCAGTGAGTCGACGGGGGAGACCCAGTACTTC. As protein: CAISESTGETQYF.

This clonotype occurred many times. V gene TRBV12-3 or TRBV12-4 combines with J gene TRBJ1-1; a weak D match, TRBD1 (5 bases). Trimming left V 6 bases short and J 0 bases short, with 11 bases between. The CDR3 consists of 14 residues. CDR3 DNA sequence: TGTGCCAGCAGCTTGGACACCCTGAACACTGAAGCTTTCTTT. Translated: CASSLDTLNTEAFF.

The table lists this clonotype with a few counts. The chain has TRBV9 and TRBJ2-7, with 8 bases that match TRBD2. The CDR3 runs to 14 residues. Germline trimming cut 3 bases from V and 4 bases from J; bases unmatched to any gene: 6. CDR1 and CDR2 (germline): SGDLS, YYNGEE. DNA for the CDR3: TGTGCCAGCAGCGGTGGACTAGCTGTTTACGAGCAGTACTTC. This codes for CASSGGLAVYEQYF.

The J gene is TRBJ2-1, the V gene TRBV10-2; possibly TRBD2 for D (7 bases). In germline, CDR1 is WSHSY, CDR2 SAAADI. The V gene lost 7 bases and the J gene lost 6 bases, with 16 bases spanning the gap. The CDR3 is 14 residues long. CDR3: CASNVGLGGNEQFF. CDR3 in DNA: TGCGCCAGCAACGTCGGACTAGGGGGCAATGAGCAGTTCTTC.

This clonotype showed up many times. An end of the junction does not agree with germline; a read error may underlie this. J is TRBJ1-2 and V is TRBV5-1, with D maybe TRBD1 (5 bases). The CDR3 is made up of 16 amino acids. Germline V gives CDR1 SGHRS, CDR2 YFSETQ. CDR3 DNA sequence: TGTGCCAGCAGCTTGGGACCGGGGGGGTTCAACTATGGCTACACCTTC. Residues: CASSLGPGGFNYGYTF.

V gene TRBV28 combines with J gene TRBJ1-2; D gene uncertain. Germline V gene sequence: CDR1 MDHEN, CDR2 SYDVKM. Trimming pared 2 bases from V and 14 bases from J, leaving 15 bases between. The CDR3 spans 12 residues. The CDR3 sequence: CASSLLHGSCTF. In DNA form, the CDR3 reads TGTGCCAGCAGTTTACTGCATGGGTCGTGTACCTTC.

Ten or more counts support this clonotype. The chain links TRBV12-5 to TRBJ2-7; a possible D gene is TRBD2 (6 bases). V lost 7 bases to trimming and J lost 4 bases, with 17 bases between them. This CDR3 is 14 amino acids long. The germline CDR1 and CDR2 sequences are LGHNT and FRNRAP. In DNA form, the CDR3 reads TGTGCTAGTGCCCCCGGGGGTCTGGGTTACGAGCAGTACTTC. It encodes CASAPGGLGYEQYF.

This clonotype was seen only a few times. The chain recombines TRBV5-1 with TRBJ1-3; D ambiguous. Trimming took off 0 bases at V and 0 bases at J, with 10 bases between the two ends. The CDR3 consists of 16 residues. The V gene's germline CDR1 is SGHRS and CDR2 YFSETQ. CDR3 sequence reads: CASSLARQSSGNTIYF. DNA for the CDR3: TGCGCCAGCAGCTTGGCCAGGCAGAGCTCTGGAAACACCATATATTTT.

This clonotype was observed many times. The rearrangement joins TRBV28 to TRBJ1-1, with D possibly being TRBD1 (5 bases). Trimming removed 5 bases at V and 3 bases at J, with 19 bases between. Germline values: CDR1 MDHEN, CDR2 SYDVKM. This CDR3 contains 16 residues. CDR3 residues: CASSIIGTSSDTEAFF. In nucleotides, the CDR3 is TGTGCCAGCAGTATTATCGGGACCTCCAGTGACACTGAAGCTTTCTTT. The complete variable domain, with remaining parts taken from reference TRBV28 and TRBJ1-1, reads DVKVTQSSRYLVKRTGEKVFLECVQDMDHENMFWYRQDPGLGLRLIYFSYDVKMKEKGDIPEGYSVSREKKERFSLILESASTNQTSMYLCASSIIGTSSDTEAFFGQGTRLTVV.